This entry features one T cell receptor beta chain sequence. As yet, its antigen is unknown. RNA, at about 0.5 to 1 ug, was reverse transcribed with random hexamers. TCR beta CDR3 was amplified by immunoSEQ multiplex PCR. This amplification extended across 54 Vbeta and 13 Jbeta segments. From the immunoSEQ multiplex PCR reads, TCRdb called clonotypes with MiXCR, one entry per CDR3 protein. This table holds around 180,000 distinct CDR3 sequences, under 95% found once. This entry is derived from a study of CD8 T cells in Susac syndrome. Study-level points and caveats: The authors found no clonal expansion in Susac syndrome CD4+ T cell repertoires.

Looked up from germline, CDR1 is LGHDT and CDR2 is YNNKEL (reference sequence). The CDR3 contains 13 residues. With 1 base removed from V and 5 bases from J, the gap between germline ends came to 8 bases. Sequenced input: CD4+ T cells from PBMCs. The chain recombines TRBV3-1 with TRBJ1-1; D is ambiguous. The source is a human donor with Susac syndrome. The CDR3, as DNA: TGTGCCAGCAGCCAAGGGTCTCAAACTGAAGCTTTCTTT. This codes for CASSQGSQTEAFF. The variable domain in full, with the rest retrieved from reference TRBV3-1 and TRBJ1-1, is DTAVSQTPKYLVTQMGNDKSIKCEQNLGHDTMYWYKQDSKKFLKIMFSYNNKELIINETVPNRFSPKSPDKAHLNLHINSLELGDSAVYFCASSQGSQTEAFFGQGTRLTVV.